Below are 26 T cell receptor beta chains sequenced from a single sample in a study of CD4+ T cells in melanoma. The method was immunoSEQ multiplex PCR; TCRdb's version includes in-frame clones alone and lacks a portion of them. The data contain approximately 15,000 clones, 62% of them singletons. The source material was cells from a culture (not recorded whether cultured in vitro). These receptors all stem from a human donor with melanoma.

The rearrangement joins TRBV5-1 to TRBJ2-5, with 11 nucleotides matching TRBD2. The trim removed 3 bases at V and 4 bases at J, leaving 5 bases unmatched. Germline V gives CDR1 SGHRS, CDR2 YFSETQ. The CDR3 has 15 residues. The CDR3: CASSSASGGLETQYF. CDR3 nucleotides: TGCGCCAGCAGCTCCGCTAGCGGGGGGTTAGAGACCCAGTACTTC.

The chain uses TRBV6-5 and TRBJ2-7; TRBD2 aligns across 9 bases. The V and J ends lost 5 bases and 3 bases, in that order; junction bases with no gene match: 8. CDR3 length equals 15 residues. Per the germline V gene, CDR1 is MNHEY and CDR2 is SVGAGI. For the CDR3, the DNA is TGTGCCAGCAGTCCAAGCGGGGGGCACATCTACGAGCAGTACTTC. Amino acids: CASSPSGGHIYEQYF.

The rearrangement uses TRBV19 and TRBJ1-1; 11 positions match TRBD1. Trimming took 4 bases from V and 8 from J; bases not matched to a gene: 3. This CDR3 contains 13 residues. Germline CDR1 and CDR2: LNHDA and SQIVND (reference sequence). The chain's CDR3 is CASSNRDRGEAFF. DNA of the CDR3: TGTGCCAGTAGTAACCGGGACAGGGGGGAAGCTTTCTTT. Full variable domain (remainder filled in from reference TRBV19 and TRBJ1-1): DGGITQSPKYLFRKEGQNVTLSCEQNLNHDAMYWYRQDPGQGLRLIYYSQIVNDFQKGDIAEGYSVSREKKESFPLTVTSAQKNPTAFYLCASSNRDRGEAFFGQGTRLTVV.

This clone was seen more than once but under ten times. The rearrangement links TRBV14 to TRBJ1-2; D remains unclear. Germline loops: CDR1 SGHDN, CDR2 FVKESK. The CDR3 runs to 15 residues. The V gene lost 0 bases and the J gene lost 4 bases, with 12 bases spanning the gap. The CDR3 here is CASSQDGRLSYGYTF. The CDR3 nucleotides are TGTGCCAGCAGCCAAGATGGACGGTTGTCCTATGGCTACACCTTC.

The chain has TRBV7-2 and TRBJ1-2; 7 nucleotides agree with TRBD1. The CDR3 runs to 13 residues. From germline, CDR1 is SGHTA and CDR2 FQGNSA. Trimming cost V 1 base and J 7 bases; bases outside gene matches: 3. The CDR3 sequence is CASSLGRGVGYTF. As DNA, the CDR3 is TGTGCCAGCAGCTTAGGCAGGGGGGTTGGCTACACCTTC.

V is TRBV4-2 and J is TRBJ2-5, with D tentatively TRBD1 (6 bases). CDR1 is LGHNA and CDR2 is YNFKEQ in the germline V gene. Trimming shortened V by 0 bases and J by 0 bases, and 14 bases separated the two germline ends. The length of the CDR3 is 17 residues. The DNA of the CDR3 is TGTGCCAGCAGCCAAGATAACGGGGACATGTACCAAGAGACCCAGTACTTC. It yields the protein CASSQDNGDMYQETQYF.

The J gene is TRBJ1-4, the V gene TRBV6-5; D uncertain. CDR1 and CDR2 from the germline V gene are MNHEY and SVGAGI. V gave up 6 bases and J gave up 1 base, with 12 bases separating them. The CDR3 totals 15 residues. This chain's CDR3 is CASSPQLITNEKLFF. CDR3 bases: TGTGCCAGCAGCCCCCAGCTTATAACTAATGAAAAACTGTTTTTT.

V is TRBV5-1 and J is TRBJ2-1; 14 nucleotides agree with TRBD2. The CDR3 sequence is 16 residues long. The J segment lost 7 bases and the V segment lost 4 bases, leaving 7 bases of the junction unmatched. Germline V gene sequence: CDR1 SGHRS, CDR2 YFSETQ. The CDR3 reads CASSRLAGGPGNEQFF. DNA of the CDR3: TGCGCCAGCAGCCGACTAGCGGGGGGGCCGGGAAATGAGCAGTTCTTC.

This clone was counted a single time. The V and J genes are TRBV4-2 and TRBJ1-2; D perhaps matches TRBD1 (5 bases). Trimming took off 4 bases at V and 0 bases at J, with 18 bases between the two ends. Germline V gives CDR1 LGHNA, CDR2 YNFKEQ. This CDR3 spans 17 amino acids. The CDR3: CASSPAGGESPNYGYTF. Here the CDR3 DNA reads TGTGCCAGCAGCCCGGCCGGGGGGGAGTCCCCTAACTATGGCTACACCTTC.

In its sample, this clone was seen a few times. The chain couples TRBV5-5 to TRBJ1-5; tentatively, D is TRBD1 (6 bases). Per germline, CDR1 SGHKS and CDR2 YYEKEE (reference sequence). This CDR3 region has 16 residues. V lost 1 base and J lost 1, with 12 bases in between. The CDR3 loop reads CASSLRGGLSNQPQHF. In nucleotides, the CDR3 is TGTGCCAGCAGCTTGAGGGGGGGACTCAGCAATCAGCCCCAGCATTTT.

This chain links TRBV6-6 with TRBJ2-2, with D perhaps TRBD2 (6 bases). The V gene lost 5 bases and the J gene lost 9 bases, with 10 bases spanning the gap. Looked up from germline, CDR1 is MNHNY and CDR2 is SVGAGI (reference sequence). This CDR3 is 12 amino acids long. The DNA for the CDR3 is TGTGCCAGCAGTCCGGGGGACCGGGAGCTGTTTTTT. Protein product: CASSPGDRELFF.

Concerning this clone: One end of the junction varies from germline; a read error may be responsible. The V call is TRBV5-1, the J call TRBJ1-3, with a tentative D call TRBD1 (5 bases). Germline loops: CDR1 SGHRS, CDR2 YFSETQ. This CDR3 is 12 amino acids long. CDR3 in DNA: TGCGCCAGCAGCTTGGTTCCGGGGGAGCCCTTTTTT. Its translation: CASSLVPGEPFF.

This clone was picked up one time. The J gene is TRBJ2-2, the V gene TRBV6-5; D not resolved. The V and J ends lost 6 bases and 1 base respectively, with 9 bases between them. The CDR3 is made up of 14 amino acids. CDR1 is MNHEY and CDR2 is SVGAGI in the germline V gene. The CDR3 protein is CASSSNRNTGELFF. In DNA form, the CDR3 reads TGTGCCAGCAGCTCCAACAGGAACACCGGGGAGCTGTTTTTT.

The sample holds a few counts of this clone. The chain carries TRBV19 and TRBJ1-6; TRBD1 agrees at 8 bases. After removal of 4 bases from V and 6 bases from J, the junction contained 5 bases not matched to a gene. The CDR3 is 15 amino acids. Germline V gene sequence: CDR1 LNHDA, CDR2 SQIVND (reference sequence). The CDR3 loop is CASSSRTGSNSPLHF. CDR3 DNA sequence: TGTGCCAGTAGTAGTCGGACAGGGAGTAATTCACCCCTCCACTTT.

The rearrangement joins TRBV6-5 to TRBJ2-7; TRBD2 might be the D (5 bases). The CDR3 runs 14 residues. Germline V CDR1 and CDR2: MNHEY, SVGAGI. V lost 6 bases to trimming and J lost 4 bases, with 16 bases between them. DNA of the CDR3: TGTGCCAGCAGGCCCCGGGCCAGCGGTTACGAGCAGTACTTC. It codes for CASRPRASGYEQYF.

This chain links TRBV6-5 with TRBJ2-3; no reliable D call. The CDR3 loop spans 12 amino acids. V was cut by 7 bases and J by 0 bases, with 5 bases left in between. Germline CDR1 and CDR2: MNHEY and SVGAGI. The CDR3 DNA reads as TGTGCCAGCAAAACTAGCACAGATACGCAGTATTTT. It codes for CASKTSTDTQYF.

This sequence joins TRBV19 and TRBJ1-4; tentative D call: TRBD1 (5 bases). Germline V CDR1 and CDR2: LNHDA, SQIVND (reference sequence). This CDR3 comprises 17 residues. V lost 9 bases, J lost 3 bases, and 23 bases lay in between. The CDR3 nucleotides read TGTGCCAGGAAGACCAGAGCCGGAGGGGAAGCTAATGAAAAACTGTTTTTT. Its protein is CARKTRAGGEANEKLFF.

The J gene is TRBJ2-7, the V gene TRBV5-1; D is perhaps TRBD1 (5 bases). This CDR3 contains 14 residues. The V gene lost 5 bases and the J gene lost 3 bases, with 15 bases spanning the gap. From germline, CDR1 is SGHRS and CDR2 YFSETQ. In DNA, the CDR3 is TGCGCCAGCAGTTGGGGCGATCATGACTACGAGCAGTACTTC. Translated, it gives CASSWGDHDYEQYF.

The V gene is TRBV27, the J gene TRBJ2-6; 9 nucleotides line up with TRBD1. Per germline, CDR1 MNHEY and CDR2 SMNVEV (reference sequence). The CDR3 spans 19 residues. Unmatched junction bases numbered 12, after V lost 3 bases and J lost 3 bases. In nucleotides, the CDR3 is TGTGCCAGCAGTTTGTGGTATGTGGACAGGGGTGGTGGGGCCAACGTCCTGACTTTC. Amino acid sequence: CASSLWYVDRGGGANVLTF.

The chain combines TRBV5-1 with TRBJ1-3, with D uncertain. The V gene's germline CDR1 is SGHRS and CDR2 YFSETQ. V shed 5 bases and J shed 0 bases, with 15 bases lying between them. This CDR3 is built from 16 residues. CDR3 sequence reads: CASSLSPGISGNTIYF. The CDR3 DNA sequence: TGCGCCAGCAGTCTTAGCCCTGGAATCTCTGGAAACACCATATATTTT.

The V and J genes are TRBV5-1 and TRBJ2-3; D remains unclear. The CDR3 is 14 residues long. The germline V gene has CDR1 SGHRS and CDR2 YFSETQ. Trimming left V 0 bases short and J 5 bases short, with 10 bases between. CDR3 sequence (DNA): TGCGCCAGCAGCTTGGTGAATCGTGGAGATACGCAGTATTTT. Protein sequence: CASSLVNRGDTQYF.

This chain uses TRBV11-2 with TRBJ2-2; D remains unclear. The CDR3 has 17 residues. Germline CDR1 is SGHAT and CDR2 is FQNNGV. Trimming pared 4 bases from V and 1 base from J, leaving 16 bases between. The CDR3 sequence is CASSSSADFRNTGELFF. CDR3 nucleotide sequence: TGTGCCAGCAGCTCCTCCGCGGATTTTAGGAACACCGGGGAGCTGTTTTTT.

The chain is built from TRBV6-1 and TRBJ2-2; D gene uncertain. CDR1 and CDR2 from the germline V gene are MNHNS and SASEGT. Trimming removed 6 bases from V and 2 bases from J, with 4 bases in between. This CDR3 has 12 residues. CDR3 coding DNA: TGTGCCAGCAGGTTCAACACCGGGGAGCTGTTTTTT. Translating it yields CASRFNTGELFF.

This clone has more than one count but fewer than ten. The chain is built from TRBV6-6 and TRBJ1-5, with 9 bases identical to TRBD1. Losses at the gene ends were 7 bases for V and 5 bases for J; bases not matched to a gene: 6. Germline values: CDR1 MNHNY, CDR2 SVGAGI (reference sequence). The CDR3 runs to 14 residues. The chain's CDR3 is CASTEDRGYQPQHF. The CDR3 region has the DNA TGTGCCAGCACCGAGGACAGGGGATATCAGCCCCAGCATTTT.

The chain recombines TRBV19 with TRBJ1-2, with 10 positions matching TRBD1. The CDR3 covers 16 residues. With 5 bases clipped from V and 8 bases from J, the junction kept 14 bases outside the gene matches. In germline, CDR1 is LNHDA, CDR2 SQIVND (reference sequence). The CDR3 DNA sequence: TGTGCCAGTAGTGCCGACCCCCGGGACAGGGGATGGGGCTACACCTTC. This sequence encodes CASSADPRDRGWGYTF.

The V gene is TRBV7-3, the J gene TRBJ2-5, with no clear D. CDR3 size: 14 residues. The ends were cut back, 5 bases at V and 1 base at J, with 11 bases in the middle. Germline V CDR1 and CDR2: SGHTA, FQGTGA. The CDR3 region has the DNA TGTGCCAGCAGCCCCACGGGCCTCCAAGAGACCCAGTACTTC. This codes for CASSPTGLQETQYF.